This TCR beta chain appears in the sequencing data of a study of T cell responses to AZD1222 COVID-19 vaccine. Second-dose schedules of about 4 or about 12 weeks were combined. Study-level findings and limits: No repertoire was sampled before or during the peak T cell response, only after it. Most donors were white British, females outnumbered males, and clonal diversity was possibly underestimated.

Notes on this clone: Its cognate antigen is unknown.

The data were produced by immunoSEQ multiplex PCR, yet TCRdb's version contains in-frame clones alone and is incomplete. The table has 70,000 to 80,000 clones, around 80% seen once; the top ten hold 45% to 50%. The input for sequencing was peripheral blood, taken 28 days after the second AZD1222 dose. This clonotype was obtained from an adult who received the AZD1222 COVID-19 vaccine.

Here the CDR3 reads CASNKGGPSTDTQYF. CDR3 DNA: TGTGCCAGCAATAAAGGGGGGCCTAGCACAGATACGCAGTATTTT. The chain recombines TRBV2 with TRBJ2-3; the D gene could be TRBD1 or TRBD2 (6 bases each). CDR1 and CDR2 from the germline V gene are SNHLY and FYNNEI. The CDR3 contains 15 residues. V was cut by 7 bases and J by 0 bases, with 14 bases left in between.